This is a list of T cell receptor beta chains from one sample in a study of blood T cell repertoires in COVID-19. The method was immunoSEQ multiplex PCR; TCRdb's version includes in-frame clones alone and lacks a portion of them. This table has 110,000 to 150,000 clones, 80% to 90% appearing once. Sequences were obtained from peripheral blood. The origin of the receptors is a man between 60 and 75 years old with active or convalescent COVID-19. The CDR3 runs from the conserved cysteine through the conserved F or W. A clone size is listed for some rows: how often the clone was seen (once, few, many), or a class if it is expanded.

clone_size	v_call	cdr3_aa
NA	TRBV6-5	CASSYSEGNGYTF
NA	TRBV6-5	CASSSNQATNEKLFF
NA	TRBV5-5	CASSSLAVRSRDTQYF
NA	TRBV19	CACWDRPNTEAFF
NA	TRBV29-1	CSVAGQADYGYTF
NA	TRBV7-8	CASSLEYSYNEQFF
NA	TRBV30	CAWDGQVKTDTQYF
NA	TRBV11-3	CASSRGGTGELFF
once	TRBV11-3	CASSLAGYYGYTF
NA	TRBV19	CASSLSGAQETQYF
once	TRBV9	CASSVAPGQGGNIQYF
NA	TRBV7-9	CASSLLSRQGNADTQYF
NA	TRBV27	CASSPHRDRISPREQFF
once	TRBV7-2	CASSLGGFQSGYTF
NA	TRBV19	CASTKTGGYQPQHF